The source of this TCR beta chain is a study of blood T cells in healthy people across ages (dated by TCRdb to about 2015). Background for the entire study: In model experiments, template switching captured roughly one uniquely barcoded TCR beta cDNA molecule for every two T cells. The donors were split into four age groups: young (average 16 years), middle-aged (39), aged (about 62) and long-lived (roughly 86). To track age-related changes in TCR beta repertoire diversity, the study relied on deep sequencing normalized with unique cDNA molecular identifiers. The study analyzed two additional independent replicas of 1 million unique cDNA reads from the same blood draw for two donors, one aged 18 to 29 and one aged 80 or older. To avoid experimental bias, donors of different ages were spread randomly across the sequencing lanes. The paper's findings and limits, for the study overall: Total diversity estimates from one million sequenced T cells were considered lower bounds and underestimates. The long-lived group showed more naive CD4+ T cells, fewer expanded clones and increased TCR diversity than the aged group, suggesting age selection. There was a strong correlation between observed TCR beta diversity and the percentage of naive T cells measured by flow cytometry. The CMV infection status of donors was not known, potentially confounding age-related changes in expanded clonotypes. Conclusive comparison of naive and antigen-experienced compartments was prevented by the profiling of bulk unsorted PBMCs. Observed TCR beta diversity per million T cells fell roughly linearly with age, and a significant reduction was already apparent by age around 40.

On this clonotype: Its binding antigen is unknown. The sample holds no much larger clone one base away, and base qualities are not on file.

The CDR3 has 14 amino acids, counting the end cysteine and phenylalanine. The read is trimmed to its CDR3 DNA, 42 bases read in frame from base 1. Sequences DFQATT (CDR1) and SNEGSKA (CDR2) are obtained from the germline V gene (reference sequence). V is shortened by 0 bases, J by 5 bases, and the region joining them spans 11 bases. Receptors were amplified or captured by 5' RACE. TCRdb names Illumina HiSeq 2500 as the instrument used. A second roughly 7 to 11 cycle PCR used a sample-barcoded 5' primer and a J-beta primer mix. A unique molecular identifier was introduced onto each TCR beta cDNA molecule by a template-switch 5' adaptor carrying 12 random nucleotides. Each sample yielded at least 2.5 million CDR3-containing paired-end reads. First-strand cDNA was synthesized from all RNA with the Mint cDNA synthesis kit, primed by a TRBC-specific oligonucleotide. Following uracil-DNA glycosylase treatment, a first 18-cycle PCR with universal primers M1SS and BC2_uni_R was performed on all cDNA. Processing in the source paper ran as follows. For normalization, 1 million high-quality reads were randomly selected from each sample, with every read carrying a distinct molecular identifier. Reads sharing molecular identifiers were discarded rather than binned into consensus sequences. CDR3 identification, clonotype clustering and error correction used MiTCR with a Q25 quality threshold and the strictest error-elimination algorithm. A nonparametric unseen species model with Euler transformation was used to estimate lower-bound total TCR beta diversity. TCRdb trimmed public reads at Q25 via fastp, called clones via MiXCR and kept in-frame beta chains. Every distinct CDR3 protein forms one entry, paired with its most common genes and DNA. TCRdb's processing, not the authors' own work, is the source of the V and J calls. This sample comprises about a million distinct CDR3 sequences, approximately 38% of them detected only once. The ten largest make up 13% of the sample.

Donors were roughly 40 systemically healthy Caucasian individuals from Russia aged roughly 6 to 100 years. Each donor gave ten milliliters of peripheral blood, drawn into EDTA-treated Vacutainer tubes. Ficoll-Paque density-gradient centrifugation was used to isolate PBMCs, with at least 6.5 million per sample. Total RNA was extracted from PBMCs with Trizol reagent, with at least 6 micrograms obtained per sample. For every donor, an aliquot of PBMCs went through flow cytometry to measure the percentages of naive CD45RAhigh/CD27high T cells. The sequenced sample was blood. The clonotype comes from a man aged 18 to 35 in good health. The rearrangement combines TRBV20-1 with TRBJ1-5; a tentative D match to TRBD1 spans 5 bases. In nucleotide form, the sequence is TGCAGTGCTAGAGAGGGCAGGGCAGATCAGCCCCAGCATTTT. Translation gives CSAREGRADQPQHF.